This T cell receptor beta chain is from a study of blood T cell repertoires in COVID-19. As for the study in general: PBMCs, B-cell-depleted T cells, or T cells provided the cDNA or gDNA that made up the material.

In germline, CDR1 is SGDLS, CDR2 YYNGEE. There are 15 residues in the CDR3. With 0 bases removed from V and 0 bases from J, the gap between germline ends came to 10 bases. Here immunoSEQ multiplex PCR was the method, and the copy in TCRdb shows in-frame clones only, minus some. The repertoire holds around 100,000 clones, with 80% as singletons. Sequencing was carried out using peripheral blood. The clonotype comes from a man aged 70-80 years with active or convalescent COVID-19. This sequence joins TRBV9 and TRBJ2-7, with D perhaps matching TRBD1 (6 bases). CDR3 protein: CASSVETGFSYEQYF. The CDR3 region has the DNA TGTGCCAGCAGCGTAGAGACAGGCTTCTCCTACGAGCAGTACTTC.